A selection of T cell receptor beta chains follows, all from one sample in a study of CD8+CD57+ T cells in acquired aplastic anemia. TCRdb redid the calling of the reads with MiXCR, one entry per CDR3 protein. The sample lists roughly 250,000 distinct CDR3 sequences; 47% were seen once. Sequencing input: sorted CD4+, CD8+, or CD8+CD57+ T cells (not recorded which) from PBMCs. The receptors originated from a human donor with aplastic anemia. The CDR3 runs from the conserved cysteine through the conserved F or W. A D gene is named only where the DNA matches it firmly. Size is stated for part of the rows, as once, few or many counts, or as a class when the clone is expanded.

d_gene: -
abundance: few
j_gene: TRBJ2-7
v_gene: TRBV30
CDR3aa: CAWSVKRGEQYF

d_gene: -
abundance: -
j_gene: TRBJ2-3
v_gene: TRBV10-2
CDR3aa: CASSERGRTDTQYF

d_gene: -
abundance: many
j_gene: TRBJ2-7
v_gene: TRBV6-5
CDR3aa: CASSYSGRNYEQYF

d_gene: TRBD1
abundance: many
j_gene: TRBJ1-2
v_gene: TRBV5-1
CDR3aa: CASSQPIQGEYTF

d_gene: -
abundance: -
j_gene: TRBJ1-5
v_gene: TRBV2
CDR3aa: CASSERRARNQPQHF

d_gene: -
abundance: -
j_gene: TRBJ2-1
v_gene: TRBV5-6
CDR3aa: CASCPRPGDGVEQFF

d_gene: TRBD1
abundance: -
j_gene: TRBJ2-7
v_gene: TRBV25-1
CDR3aa: CASSDSGTEIYEQYF

d_gene: -
abundance: few
j_gene: TRBJ2-7
v_gene: TRBV6-1
CDR3aa: CASSEALGNYEQYF

d_gene: -
abundance: many
j_gene: TRBJ2-1
v_gene: TRBV6-6
CDR3aa: CASSYSSKHNEQFF

d_gene: -
abundance: -
j_gene: TRBJ2-7
v_gene: TRBV5-6
CDR3aa: CASSLQGPLIPYF

d_gene: -
abundance: few
j_gene: TRBJ2-3
v_gene: TRBV30
CDR3aa: CAWRYGGMRQYF

d_gene: -
abundance: -
j_gene: TRBJ2-5
v_gene: TRBV7-9
CDR3aa: CASSPGGQETQYF

d_gene: -
abundance: -
j_gene: TRBJ2-7
v_gene: TRBV5-1
CDR3aa: CASSGGTVAYEQYF

d_gene: TRBD2
abundance: many
j_gene: TRBJ2-5
v_gene: TRBV7-9
CDR3aa: CASSFPTSGSKETQYF

d_gene: TRBD2
abundance: many
j_gene: TRBJ2-5
v_gene: TRBV12-3/TRBV12-4
CDR3aa: CASSQAGLGETQYF

d_gene: -
abundance: -
j_gene: TRBJ1-5
v_gene: TRBV6-2/TRBV6-3
CDR3aa: CTSSYWVGSNQPQHF

d_gene: -
abundance: many
j_gene: TRBJ2-7
v_gene: TRBV7-9
CDR3aa: CASSSRRFYEQYF

d_gene: TRBD1
abundance: many
j_gene: TRBJ2-7
v_gene: TRBV25-1
CDR3aa: CASSDSGTGGEQYF

d_gene: TRBD1
abundance: -
j_gene: TRBJ1-2
v_gene: TRBV6-1
CDR3aa: CASSLIQGDSYTF

d_gene: -
abundance: -
j_gene: TRBJ2-2
v_gene: TRBV19
CDR3aa: CASSGTAGSALLNTGELFF

d_gene: TRBD2
abundance: -
j_gene: TRBJ2-5
v_gene: TRBV14
CDR3aa: CASSQGLAGGGETQYF

d_gene: TRBD2
abundance: -
j_gene: TRBJ2-1
v_gene: TRBV6-5
CDR3aa: CASSFTGTSNEQFF

d_gene: -
abundance: -
j_gene: TRBJ2-7
v_gene: TRBV6-2/TRBV6-3
CDR3aa: CACSYSQANSYEQYF

d_gene: -
abundance: many
j_gene: TRBJ2-1
v_gene: TRBV5-8
CDR3aa: CASGQTEQFF

d_gene: -
abundance: -
j_gene: TRBJ2-3
v_gene: TRBV20-1
CDR3aa: CSADGTDTQYF

d_gene: -
abundance: few
j_gene: TRBJ1-5
v_gene: TRBV6-2/TRBV6-3
CDR3aa: CASISGARTASNQPQHF

d_gene: -
abundance: -
j_gene: TRBJ2-5
v_gene: TRBV5-8
CDR3aa: CASSLELGGETQYF

d_gene: TRBD1
abundance: few
j_gene: TRBJ2-7
v_gene: TRBV27
CDR3aa: CATMGQGSYEQYF

d_gene: TRBD2
abundance: -
j_gene: TRBJ2-5
v_gene: TRBV20-1
CDR3aa: CSATSGGAEETQYF

d_gene: TRBD2
abundance: -
j_gene: TRBJ2-3
v_gene: TRBV7-9
CDR3aa: CASSLAAGGPDTQYF

d_gene: TRBD1
abundance: -
j_gene: TRBJ1-1
v_gene: TRBV19
CDR3aa: CASSAGTGGFKGTEAFF

d_gene: -
abundance: -
j_gene: TRBJ1-5
v_gene: TRBV5-4
CDR3aa: CASTSGNQPQHF

d_gene: TRBD1
abundance: many
j_gene: TRBJ1-5
v_gene: TRBV12-3/TRBV12-4
CDR3aa: CASSRQGTSNQPQHF

d_gene: -
abundance: many
j_gene: TRBJ1-5
v_gene: TRBV7-2
CDR3aa: CASSLRGQFNQPQHF

d_gene: TRBD1
abundance: few
j_gene: TRBJ1-4
v_gene: TRBV10-3
CDR3aa: CASSARDREIEKLFF

d_gene: TRBD1
abundance: -
j_gene: TRBJ1-5
v_gene: TRBV30
CDR3aa: CAWTPGQGLSQPQHF

d_gene: -
abundance: few
j_gene: TRBJ1-2
v_gene: TRBV3-1
CDR3aa: CASSPSYRDGQHYGYTF

d_gene: -
abundance: many
j_gene: TRBJ2-7
v_gene: TRBV7-9
CDR3aa: CASSLSVLPYEQYF

d_gene: TRBD1
abundance: -
j_gene: TRBJ1-1
v_gene: TRBV19
CDR3aa: CASSYGTGRGEAFF

d_gene: -
abundance: -
j_gene: TRBJ1-5
v_gene: TRBV29-1
CDR3aa: CSVKRGLNQPQHF

d_gene: TRBD2
abundance: -
j_gene: TRBJ2-5
v_gene: TRBV9
CDR3aa: CASSPSGRIETQYF

d_gene: TRBD2
abundance: once
j_gene: TRBJ2-1
v_gene: TRBV6-1
CDR3aa: CATQLVAGTYNEQFF

d_gene: -
abundance: medium-sized
j_gene: TRBJ2-6
v_gene: TRBV25-1
CDR3aa: CASTTGEANVLTF

d_gene: TRBD1
abundance: many
j_gene: TRBJ2-3
v_gene: TRBV7-8
CDR3aa: CASSLVSRGLVTDTQYF